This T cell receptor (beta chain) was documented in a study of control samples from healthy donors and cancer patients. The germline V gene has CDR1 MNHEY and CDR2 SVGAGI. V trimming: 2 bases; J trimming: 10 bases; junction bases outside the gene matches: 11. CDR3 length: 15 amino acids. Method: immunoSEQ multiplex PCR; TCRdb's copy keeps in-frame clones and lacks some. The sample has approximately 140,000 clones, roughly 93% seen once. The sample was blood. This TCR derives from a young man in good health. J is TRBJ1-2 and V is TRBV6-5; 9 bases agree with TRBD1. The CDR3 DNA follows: TGTGCCAGCAGTTACCGGTCGGAGGGACAGGGTGACTACACCTTC. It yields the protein CASSYRSEGQGDYTF.